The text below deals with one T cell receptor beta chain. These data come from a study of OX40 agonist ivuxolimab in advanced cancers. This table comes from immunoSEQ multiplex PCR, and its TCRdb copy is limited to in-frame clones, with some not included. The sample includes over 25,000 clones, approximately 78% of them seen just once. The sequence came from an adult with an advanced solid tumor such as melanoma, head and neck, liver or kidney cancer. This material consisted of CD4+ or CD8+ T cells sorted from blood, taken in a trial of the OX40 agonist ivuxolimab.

The CDR3 nucleotides are TGCGCCAGCAGCCAAGGACAGGGGGCCTTCTACGAGCAGTACTTC. It codes for CASSQGQGAFYEQYF. This sequence joins TRBV4-1 and TRBJ2-5; 10 bases match TRBD1. The end of the DNA aligns better with TRBJ2-7, so the J call may be wrong. Per germline, CDR1 MGHRA and CDR2 YSYEKL. This CDR3 region has 15 residues.